The clone carrying this T cell receptor beta chain was picked up many times. Its antigen remains unidentified. The data are from a study of T cells in Graves' hyperthyroidism and ophthalmopathy. This CDR3 is built from 12 residues. Deletions cut 5 bases from V and 12 bases from J, with 16 bases between. In germline, CDR1 is SEHNR, CDR2 FQNEAQ (reference sequence). There were TCR beta CDR3 regions amplified from RNA transcripts. During a first-round RT-PCR of the TCR CDR3, the HTBI primer set was used. One entry per CDR3 protein, called by TCRdb with MiXCR from the multiplex PCR reads. The table lists 470,000 or so distinct CDR3 sequences, roughly 20% of them singletons. No ophthalmopathy progression within 18 months constituted stable Graves' hyperthyroidism. Fresh 10 ml peripheral blood yielded PBMCs. Study-level findings and limits: Ophthalmopathy stood apart from stable hyperthyroidism in a 13 V-J model. Model output signaled ophthalmopathy a median approximately six months ahead of onset.

This TCR was recovered from a man between 18 and 29 years old with Graves' hyperthyroidism. Sequencing was carried out using blood. This sequence joins TRBV7-9 and TRBJ1-1, with D tentatively TRBD1 (6 bases). The CDR3 DNA reads TGTGCCAGCAGCCCTCGACAGGACGGGACTTTCTTT. Translation: CASSPRQDGTFF.